Shown below are 5 T cell receptor beta chains from a single sample sequenced in a study of beta chain features in type 1 diabetes. Reverse transcribing all isolated RNA meant expressed TCRB transcripts were sequenced. Only in-frame clones appear in the TCRdb table, and some are missing; sequencing was by immunoSEQ multiplex PCR. Among fewer than 45,000 clones listed, about two thirds were seen once. The sample taken for sequencing was Tregs from blood. The receptors were gathered from a woman between 25 and 40 years old in good health.

The chain links TRBV5-1 to TRBJ2-7; perhaps TRBD1 as D (5 bases). From germline, CDR1 is SGHRS and CDR2 YFSETQ. The length of the CDR3 is 16 residues. The V end lost 0 bases, the J end lost 4 bases, and 17 bases lay between the germline ends. For the CDR3, the DNA is TGCGCCAGCAGCTTGGCGGAAGGACAAGATGGTTACGAGCAGTACTTC. The encoded protein is CASSLAEGQDGYEQYF.

This clone has a handful of counts. The chain employs TRBV11-2 and TRBJ2-7, with 12 bases identical to TRBD1. This CDR3 is 16 amino acids long. Trimming removed 5 bases from V and 7 bases from J; junction bases left unmatched: 12. CDR1 and CDR2 (germline): SGHAT, FQNNGV. DNA for the CDR3: TGTGCCAGCAGCATAGGGGTCGGGACAGGGGGCCGGGAGCAGTACTTC. Translation gives CASSIGVGTGGREQYF.

CDR3 nucleotides: TGTGCCAGCAGCCGCCTACAGGGGGGTTTCGACGAGCAGTACTTC. This gives the protein CASSRLQGGFDEQYF. The rearrangement joins TRBV4-2 to TRBJ2-7; 8 nucleotides line up with TRBD1. The length of the CDR3 is 15 residues. V was pared by 4 bases and J by 5 bases, with 10 bases of the junction left unmatched. Per the germline V gene, CDR1 is LGHNA and CDR2 is YNFKEQ.

The chain couples TRBV4-3 to TRBJ1-1; TRBD1 aligns across 10 bases. Germline lookup yields CDR1 LGHNA and CDR2 YSLEER. The CDR3 sequence is 16 residues long. The junction had 11 bases not matched to a gene; V was cut back by 3 bases and J by 7 bases. CDR3 DNA sequence: TGCGCCAGCAGCCACGCACCGGGACAGGGGCCAGTTGAAGCTTTCTTT. Its translation is CASSHAPGQGPVEAFF.

The chain carries TRBV29-1 and TRBJ2-5, with D perhaps TRBD1 (6 bases). The end of the DNA is better explained by TRBJ2-7, so the J call may be wrong. Germline V gives CDR1 SQVTM, CDR2 ANQGSEA. This CDR3 has 12 amino acids. The CDR3 region is CSVVWGPHEQYF. In DNA form, the CDR3 reads TGCAGCGTTGTTTGGGGGCCCCACGAGCAGTACTTC.